The 8 T cell receptor beta chains given below trace back to one sample, sequenced in a study of blood T cell repertoires in COVID-19. Using immunoSEQ multiplex PCR, the repertoire was profiled, and TCRdb retains in-frame clones only, with some absent. The sample contains 220,000 or so clones, 80% to 90% of which appear only once. Sequenced material: PBMCs or T cells enriched from blood (not recorded which). These receptors all come from a woman in her fifties or sixties with acute COVID-19.

This sequence joins TRBV6-5 and TRBJ1-1; D perhaps matches TRBD1 (5 bases). The CDR3 loop spans 12 amino acids. Looked up from germline, CDR1 is MNHEY and CDR2 is SVGAGI. Trimming took 10 bases from V and 5 from J, leaving 14 bases between them. The CDR3 region is CATGAGGTEAFF. The CDR3 DNA reads as TGTGCCACCGGGGCGGGGGGGACTGAAGCTTTCTTT.

The rearrangement uses TRBV5-4 and TRBJ1-1; D uncertain. V was cut by 1 base and J by 3 bases, with 10 bases left in between. The CDR3 runs 14 residues. Germline V CDR1 and CDR2: SGHNT, YYREEE (reference sequence). CDR3 DNA sequence: TGTGCCAGCAGCTTGCCCGGGTTAGACACTGAAGCTTTCTTT. Protein sequence: CASSLPGLDTEAFF.

The chain recombines TRBV7-6 with TRBJ2-1; D is uncertain. Germline V gene lookup returns CDR1 SGHVS and CDR2 FNYEAQ. V lost 2 bases to trimming and J lost 0 bases, with 11 bases between them. The CDR3 has 16 residues. In DNA form, the CDR3 reads TGTGCCAGCAGCTTAATTCCACAGAGCTCCTACAATGAGCAGTTCTTC. Its protein product is CASSLIPQSSYNEQFF. Filled out from reference TRBV7-6 and TRBJ2-1, the complete variable domain reads GAGVSQSPRYKVTKRGQDVALRCDPISGHVSLYWYRQALGQGPEFLTYFNYEAQQDKSGLPNDRFSAERPEGSISTLTIQRTEQRDSAMYRCASSLIPQSSYNEQFFGPGTRLTVL.

This clone was found once. The rearrangement joins TRBV7-9 to TRBJ2-1; 7 nucleotides agree with TRBD2. The CDR3 contains 16 residues. The germline V gene has CDR1 SEHNR and CDR2 FQNEAQ (reference sequence). After removal of 2 bases from V and 4 bases from J, the junction contained 8 bases not matched to a gene. CDR3 sequence reads: CASSLRRELLYNEQFF. As DNA, the CDR3 is TGTGCCAGCAGCTTACGGCGGGAGCTCCTGTACAATGAGCAGTTCTTC.

The rearrangement uses TRBV18 and TRBJ2-5; the D is unclear. Looked up from germline, CDR1 is KGHSH and CDR2 is LQKENI. Trimming removed 6 bases from V and 2 bases from J, with 16 bases in between. CDR3 length equals 15 residues. CDR3 bases: TGTGCCAGCTCCCCCCTGCCTACCCCTCAAGAGACCCAGTACTTC. This translates into CASSPLPTPQETQYF. Full variable domain (remainder filled in from reference TRBV18 and TRBJ2-5): NAGVMQNPRHLVRRRGQEARLRCSPMKGHSHVYWYRQLPEEGLKFMVYLQKENIIDESGMPKERFSAEFPKEGPSILRIQQVVRGDSAAYFCASSPLPTPQETQYFGPGTRLLVL.

The chain uses TRBV29-1 and TRBJ2-7, with 8 bases matching TRBD1. V was pared by 0 bases and J by 4 bases, with 8 bases of the junction left unmatched. The CDR3 is 15 amino acids. The germline V gene has CDR1 SQVTM and CDR2 ANQGSEA. The CDR3 is CSVEDQDRGLYEQYF. Here the CDR3 DNA reads TGCAGCGTTGAAGATCAAGACAGGGGACTTTACGAGCAGTACTTC.

The V call is TRBV12-5, the J call TRBJ2-3, with TRBD2 matching 11 bases. This CDR3 comprises 16 residues. The trim removed 1 base at V and 6 bases at J, leaving 6 bases unmatched. The V gene's germline CDR1 is LGHNT and CDR2 FRNRAP. The CDR3 protein is CASGLGLAGGGDTQYF. The CDR3, as DNA: TGTGCTAGTGGTTTGGGGCTAGCGGGAGGCGGTGATACGCAGTATTTT.

In its sample, this clone was seen a few times. The chain has TRBV18 and TRBJ1-1; the D gene is possibly TRBD1 (6 bases). This CDR3 is built from 14 residues. The ends were cut back, 5 bases at V and 3 bases at J, with 13 bases in the middle. Germline CDR1 reads KGHSH; CDR2 reads LQKENI. CDR3 loop: CASSSGRGYTEAFF. The CDR3 region has the DNA TGTGCCAGCTCATCGGGCAGGGGATACACTGAAGCTTTCTTT.